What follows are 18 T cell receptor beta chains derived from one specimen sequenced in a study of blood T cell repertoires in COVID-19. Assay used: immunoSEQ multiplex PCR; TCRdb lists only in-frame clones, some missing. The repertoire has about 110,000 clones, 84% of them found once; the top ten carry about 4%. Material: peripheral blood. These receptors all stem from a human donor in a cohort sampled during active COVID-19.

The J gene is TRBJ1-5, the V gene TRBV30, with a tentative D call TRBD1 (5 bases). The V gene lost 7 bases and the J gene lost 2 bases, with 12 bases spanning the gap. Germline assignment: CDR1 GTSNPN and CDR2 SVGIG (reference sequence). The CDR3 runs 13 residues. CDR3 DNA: TGTGCCTCTAGTAGGGGCGGCAATCAGCCCCAGCATTTT. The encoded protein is CASSRGGNQPQHF. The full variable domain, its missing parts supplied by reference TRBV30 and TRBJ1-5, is SQTIHQWPATLVQPVGSPLSLECTVEGTSNPNLYWYRQAAGRGLQLLFYSVGIGQISSEVPQNLSASRPQDRQFILSSKKLLLSDSGFYLCASSRGGNQPQHFGDGTRLSIL.

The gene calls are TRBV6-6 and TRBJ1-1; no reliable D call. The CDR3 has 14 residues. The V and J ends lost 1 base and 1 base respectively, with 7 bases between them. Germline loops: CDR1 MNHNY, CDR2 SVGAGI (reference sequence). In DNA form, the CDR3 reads TGTGCCAGCAGTTACTTCGGTACGAACACTGAAGCTTTCTTT. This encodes CASSYFGTNTEAFF.

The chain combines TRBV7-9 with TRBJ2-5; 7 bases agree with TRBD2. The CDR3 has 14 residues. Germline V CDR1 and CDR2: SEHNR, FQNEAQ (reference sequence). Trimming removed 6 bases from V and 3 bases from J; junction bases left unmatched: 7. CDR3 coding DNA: TGTGCCAGCAGTTTAACTAGCGCCGAAGAGACCCAGTACTTC. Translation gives CASSLTSAEETQYF.

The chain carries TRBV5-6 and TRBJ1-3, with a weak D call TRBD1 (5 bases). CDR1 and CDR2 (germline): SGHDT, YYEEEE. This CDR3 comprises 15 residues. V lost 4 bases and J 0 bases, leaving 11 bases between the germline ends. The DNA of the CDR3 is TGTGCCAGCAGCCCCAGGGTCACCTCTGGAAACACCATATATTTT. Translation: CASSPRVTSGNTIYF.

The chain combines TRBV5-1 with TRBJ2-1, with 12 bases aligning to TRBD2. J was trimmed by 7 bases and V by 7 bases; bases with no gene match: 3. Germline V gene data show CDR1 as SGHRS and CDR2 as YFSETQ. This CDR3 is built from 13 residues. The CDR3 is CASGLAGSNEQFF. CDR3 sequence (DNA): TGCGCCAGCGGACTAGCGGGATCGAATGAGCAGTTCTTC. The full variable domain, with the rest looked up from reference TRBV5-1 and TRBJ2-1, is KAGVTQTPRYLIKTRGQQVTLSCSPISGHRSVSWYQQTPGQGLQFLFEYFSETQRNKGNFPGRFSGRQFSNSRSEMNVSTLELGDSALYLCASGLAGSNEQFFGPGTRLTVL.

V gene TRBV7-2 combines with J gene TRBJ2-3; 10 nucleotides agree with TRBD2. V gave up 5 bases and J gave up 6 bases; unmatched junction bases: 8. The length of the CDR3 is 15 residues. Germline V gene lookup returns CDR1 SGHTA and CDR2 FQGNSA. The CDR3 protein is CASSVGLAGADTQYF. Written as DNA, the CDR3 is TGTGCCAGCAGCGTCGGGCTAGCGGGAGCGGATACGCAGTATTTT.

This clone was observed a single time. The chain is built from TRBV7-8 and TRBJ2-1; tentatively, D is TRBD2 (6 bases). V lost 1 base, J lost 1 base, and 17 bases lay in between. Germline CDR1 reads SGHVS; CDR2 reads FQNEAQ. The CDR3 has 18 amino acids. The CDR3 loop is CASSLVPPSGSSYNEQFF. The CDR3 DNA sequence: TGTGCCAGCAGCTTAGTTCCCCCCTCCGGGAGTTCCTACAATGAGCAGTTCTTC.

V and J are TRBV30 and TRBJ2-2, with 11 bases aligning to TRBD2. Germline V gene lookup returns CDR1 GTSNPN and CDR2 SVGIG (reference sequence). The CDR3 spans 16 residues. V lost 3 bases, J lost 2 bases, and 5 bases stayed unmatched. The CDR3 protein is CAWRARLAGNTGELFF. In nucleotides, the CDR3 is TGTGCCTGGAGAGCCCGACTAGCGGGAAACACCGGGGAGCTGTTTTTT.

CDR3 sequence (DNA): TGTGCCAGCAGCTTACGGGACACCGATGGCTACACCTTC. It is translated as CASSLRDTDGYTF. The V call is TRBV7-9, the J call TRBJ1-2, with D possibly TRBD1 on 6 matching bases. V lost 2 bases to trimming and J lost 6 bases, with 10 bases between them. The CDR3 runs 13 residues. Germline V gives CDR1 SEHNR, CDR2 FQNEAQ (reference sequence).

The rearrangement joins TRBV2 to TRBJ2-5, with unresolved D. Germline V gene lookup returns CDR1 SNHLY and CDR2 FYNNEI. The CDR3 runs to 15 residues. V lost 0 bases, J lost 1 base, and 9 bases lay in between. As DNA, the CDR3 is TGTGCCAGCAGTGAAGCCTCAGGAAGCCAAGAGACCCAGTACTTC. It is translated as CASSEASGSQETQYF.

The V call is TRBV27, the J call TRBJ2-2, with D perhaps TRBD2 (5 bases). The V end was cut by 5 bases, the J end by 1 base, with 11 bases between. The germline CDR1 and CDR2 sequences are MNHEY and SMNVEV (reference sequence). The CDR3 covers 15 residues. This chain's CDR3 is CASSPRGRNTGELFF. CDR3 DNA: TGTGCCAGCAGTCCCCGTGGGAGGAACACCGGGGAGCTGTTTTTT.

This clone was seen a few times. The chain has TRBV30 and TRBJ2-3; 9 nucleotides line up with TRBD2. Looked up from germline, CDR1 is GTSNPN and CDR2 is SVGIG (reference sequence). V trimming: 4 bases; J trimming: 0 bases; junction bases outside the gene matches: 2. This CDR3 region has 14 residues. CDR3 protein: CAWKTSGSTDTQYF. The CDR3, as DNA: TGTGCCTGGAAAACTAGCGGGAGCACAGATACGCAGTATTTT.

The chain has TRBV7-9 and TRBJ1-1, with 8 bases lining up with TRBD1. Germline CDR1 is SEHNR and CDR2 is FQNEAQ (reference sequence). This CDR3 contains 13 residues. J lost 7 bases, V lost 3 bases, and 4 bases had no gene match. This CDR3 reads CASSFGDRGEAFF. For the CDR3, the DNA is TGTGCCAGCAGCTTTGGTGACAGGGGTGAAGCTTTCTTT.

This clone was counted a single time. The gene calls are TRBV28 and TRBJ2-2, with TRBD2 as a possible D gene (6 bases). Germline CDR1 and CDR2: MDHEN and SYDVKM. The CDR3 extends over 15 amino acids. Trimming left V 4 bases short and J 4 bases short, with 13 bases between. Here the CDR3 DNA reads TGTGCCAGCAGTTCAGGCGGGATTGTCACCGGGGAGCTGTTTTTT. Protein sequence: CASSSGGIVTGELFF.

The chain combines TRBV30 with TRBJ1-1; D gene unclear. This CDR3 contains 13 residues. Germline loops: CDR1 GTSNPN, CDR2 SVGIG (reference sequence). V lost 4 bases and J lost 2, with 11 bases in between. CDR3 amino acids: CAWNRVANTEAFF. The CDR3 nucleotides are TGTGCCTGGAATCGGGTTGCAAACACTGAAGCTTTCTTT.

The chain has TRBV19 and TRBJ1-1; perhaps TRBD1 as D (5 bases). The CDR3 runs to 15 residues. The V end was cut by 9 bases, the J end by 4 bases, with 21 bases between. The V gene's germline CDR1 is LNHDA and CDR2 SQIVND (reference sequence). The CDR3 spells CASSPSGGVVTEAFF. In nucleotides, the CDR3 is TGTGCCAGCAGTCCATCGGGGGGGGTAGTCACTGAAGCTTTCTTT.

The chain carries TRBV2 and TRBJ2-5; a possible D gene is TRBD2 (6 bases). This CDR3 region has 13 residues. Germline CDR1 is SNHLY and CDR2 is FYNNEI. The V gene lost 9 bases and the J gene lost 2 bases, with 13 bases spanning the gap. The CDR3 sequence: CASARDLQETQYF. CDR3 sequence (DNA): TGTGCCAGTGCCCGGGACTTACAAGAGACCCAGTACTTC.

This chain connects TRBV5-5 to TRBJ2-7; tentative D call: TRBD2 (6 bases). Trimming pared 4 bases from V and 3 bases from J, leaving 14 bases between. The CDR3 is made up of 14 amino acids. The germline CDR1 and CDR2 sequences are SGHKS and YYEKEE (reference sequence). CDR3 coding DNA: TGTGCCAGCAGCAAGGGACTTTTGTTCTACGAGCAGTACGTC. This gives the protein CASSKGLLFYEQYV.